This record looks at one TCR beta chain sequence and its context. Its antigen is as yet unknown. This record belongs to a study of identical twins. General study points: Reduced insertions were recorded for abundant cord blood beta clonotypes, with no such pattern in memory repertoires.

Trimming took 5 bases from V and 2 from J, leaving 13 bases between them. The CDR3 loop spans 15 amino acids. CDR1 and CDR2 (germline): SGHVS, FNYEAQ. TCRdb ran MiXCR on the 5' RACE reads and lists one entry per CDR3 protein. This table holds 250,000 or so distinct CDR3 sequences, 5.5% to 8% found once. The sample also formed part of further work on yellow fever vaccine responses in identical twins.

The origin of this receptor is a woman younger than 30 in good health. The sequenced sample consisted of memory (CD45RO+) T cells sorted from blood. The V call is TRBV7-6, the J call TRBJ2-1, with a weak D call TRBD2 (5 bases). The CDR3 DNA reads TGTGCCAGCAGCCCAGGACGCGGGCCCTACAATGAGCAGTTCTTC. This codes for CASSPGRGPYNEQFF.